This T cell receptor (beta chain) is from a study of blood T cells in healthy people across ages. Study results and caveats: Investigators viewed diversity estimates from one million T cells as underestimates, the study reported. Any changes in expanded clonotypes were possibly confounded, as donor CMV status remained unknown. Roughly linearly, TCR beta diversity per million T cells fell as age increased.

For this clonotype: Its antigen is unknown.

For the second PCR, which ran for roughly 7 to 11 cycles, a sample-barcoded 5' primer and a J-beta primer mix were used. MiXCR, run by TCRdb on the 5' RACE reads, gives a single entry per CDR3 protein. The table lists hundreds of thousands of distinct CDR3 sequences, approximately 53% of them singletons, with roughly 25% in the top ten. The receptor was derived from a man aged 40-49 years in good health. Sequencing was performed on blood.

CDR3 residues: CASSYVRDNEQFF. The CDR3 nucleotides are TGTGCCAGCAGTTACGTAAGGGACAATGAGCAGTTCTTC. The chain links TRBV6-2 or TRBV6-3 to TRBJ2-1; D not certain. Germline CDR1 and CDR2: MNHEY and SVGEGT. This CDR3 is 13 amino acids long. V lost 2 bases and J lost 5, with 7 bases in between.